Listed below are T cell receptor beta chains from one sample, sequenced in a study. Using its own MiXCR run on the 5' RACE reads, TCRdb lists one record per CDR3 protein. Of roughly 40,000 distinct CDR3 sequences listed, around 18% are singletons. The sequenced material came from naive CD4+ T cells sorted from a lymph node. Receptors were obtained from a female donor with breast cancer. Each CDR3 is given with its conserved first and last residue. A D gene is named only where the DNA matches it firmly. Clone size is stated in some rows and not others, as once, few, many or a class when expanded.

clone size	D gene	V gene	J gene	CDR3 DNA	CDR3 protein
.	.	TRBV6-2/TRBV6-3	TRBJ2-5	TGTGCCAGCGCCAACCCTGGAAGGGGTGAGACCCAGTACTTC	CASANPGRGETQYF
few	.	TRBV12-3/TRBV12-4	TRBJ1-5	TGTGCCAGCAGTTTTAAGTCAGGGTATCAGCCCCAGCATTTT	CASSFKSGYQPQHF
.	.	TRBV7-9	TRBJ2-7	TGTGCCAGCAGCCCACTTTACAGGGAGCAGTACTTC	CASSPLYREQYF
.	.	TRBV6-1	TRBJ2-7	TGTGCCAGCAGTGGTCCCATTGTGGCTTCAACCTACGAGCAGTACTTC	CASSGPIVASTYEQYF
few	.	TRBV15	TRBJ1-2	TGTGCCACCAGCAGAGGGACAAACTATGGCTACACCTTC	CATSRGTNYGYTF
few	TRBD2	TRBV11-2	TRBJ2-7	TGTGCCAGCAGCTTAAATAGCGGGAGACCCTACGAGCAGTACTTC	CASSLNSGRPYEQYF
.	.	TRBV20-1	TRBJ1-2	TGCGGTGCTTACCCCCCTTTAGGCTACACCTTC	CGAYPPLGYTF
.	TRBD1	TRBV5-6	TRBJ1-5	TGTGCCAGCAGCAAACAGGGGGATCAGCCCCAGCATTTT	CASSKQGDQPQHF
few	.	TRBV28	TRBJ1-2	TGTGCCAGCACCTCTGGGGGGGGCGACCTTGGCTACACCTTC	CASTSGGGDLGYTF
many	TRBD2	TRBV7-2	TRBJ2-5	TGTGCCAGCAGCTTCCGGGGGGCCCAGTACTTC	CASSFRGAQYF
.	TRBD2	TRBV3-1	TRBJ2-2	TGTGCCAGCAGCCAAGGGCGTAGCGGGAGAGGGACCGGGGAGCTGTTTTTT	CASSQGRSGRGTGELFF
few	TRBD1	TRBV2	TRBJ1-2	TGTGCCAGCACCAATACAGGGGGCGCGTATGATGGCTACACCTTC	CASTNTGGAYDGYTF
medium-sized	TRBD1	TRBV5-1	TRBJ1-1	TGCGCCAGCAGCGCGGACAGGCCTCTGAACACTGAAGCTTTCTTT	CASSADRPLNTEAFF
.	TRBD1	TRBV11-3	TRBJ2-2	TGTGCCAGCAGCTCCCCGGGACAGGCTCCTATCGCGAACACCGAGGAGCTGTTTTTT	CASSSPGQAPIANTEELFF
.	TRBD1	TRBV28	TRBJ1-3	TGTGCCAGCACCGACAGGGCTGGAAACACCATATATTTT	CASTDRAGNTIYF
.	.	TRBV24-1	TRBJ1-5	TGTGCCACCAGTGGGGACGGCAATCAGCCCCAGCATTTT	CATSGDGNQPQHF
few	.	TRBV20-1	TRBJ2-3	TGCAGTGTAGTGCTAGCCGATACGCAGTATTTT	CSVVLADTQYF
.	.	TRBV7-3	TRBJ2-2	TGTGCCAGCAGCCTTAGTCAGACCGGGGAGCTGTTTTTT	CASSLSQTGELFF
few	TRBD2	TRBV7-2	TRBJ2-5	TGTGCCAGCAGCTCCTCGGGAGGGGGTTTCCAAGAGACCCAGTACTTC	CASSSSGGGFQETQYF
few	TRBD1	TRBV5-1	TRBJ2-7	TGCGCCTGCAGCGTCAGGACAGGGTATTCCTACGAGCAGTACTTC	CACSVRTGYSYEQYF
.	.	TRBV7-3	TRBJ1-1	TGTGCCAGCAGCTCAGACCTGGGGACTGAAGCTTTCTTT	CASSSDLGTEAFF
many	.	TRBV5-5	TRBJ2-1	TGTGCCAGCAGCCTCAGACCGTGGGGCAATGAGCAGTTCTTC	CASSLRPWGNEQFF
.	.	TRBV20-1	TRBJ2-5	TGCAGTGCTCCAGCCCCAGGGAAAGAGACCCAGTACTTC	CSAPAPGKETQYF
few	.	TRBV6-5	TRBJ2-3	TGTGCCAGCAAGGCCCCCACAGATACGCAGTATTTT	CASKAPTDTQYF
.	.	TRBV29-1	TRBJ2-6	TGCAGCGTTGGACAGGCCCCCGCTGGGGCCAACGTCCTGACTTTC	CSVGQAPAGANVLTF
few	.	TRBV3-1	TRBJ2-7	TGTGCCAGCAGCGAGAGCGGAGGTGCTTCATCCTACGAGCAGTACTTC	CASSESGGASSYEQYF
.	TRBD1	TRBV27	TRBJ1-5	TGTGCCAGCAGTCATGGGACAGGGGATCAGCCCCAGCATTTT	CASSHGTGDQPQHF
few	TRBD1	TRBV7-9	TRBJ1-5	TGTGCCAGCAGCTTTGGACAGGGGACGATGAGGAGTCAGCCCCAGCATTTT	CASSFGQGTMRSQPQHF
many	.	TRBV7-8	TRBJ2-5	TGTGCCAGCAGCTTAGAGATCAGTCAGGAGACCCAGTACTTC	CASSLEISQETQYF
few	TRBD1	TRBV28	TRBJ1-5	TGTGCCAGCAGTCTCACCGGGACAGGGGAGCAGCCCCAGCATTTT	CASSLTGTGEQPQHF
many	.	TRBV4-3	TRBJ1-4	TGCGCCAGCAGATCATCGCCGAGTAATGAAAAACTGTTTTTT	CASRSSPSNEKLFF
.	.	TRBV5-1	TRBJ1-4	TGCGCCAGCAGCTTGGAGGGAAGACTTAATGAAAAACTGTTTTTT	CASSLEGRLNEKLFF
.	TRBD1	TRBV5-1	TRBJ2-4	TGCGCCAGCAGCTCCGGTGGACAGGGCAACATTCAGTACTTC	CASSSGGQGNIQYF
many	.	TRBV6-2/TRBV6-3	TRBJ2-7	TGTGCCAGCAGTTACTATGGACGGATCGAGCAGTACTTC	CASSYYGRIEQYF
few	.	TRBV5-1	TRBJ1-1	TGCGCCAGCAGCTTTCTTTCAGGGGCGAACACTGAAGCTTTCTTT	CASSFLSGANTEAFF
few	TRBD1	TRBV10-3	TRBJ2-7	TGTGCCATCAGGACGGACAGGTCTACCTACGAGCAGTACTTC	CAIRTDRSTYEQYF
.	.	TRBV19	TRBJ2-7	TGTGCCAGTAGTATCGGCCTGAACTACGAGCAGTACTTC	CASSIGLNYEQYF
.	.	TRBV4-2	TRBJ2-5	TGTGCCAGCAGCCAAAGGGGGTCGGCGTTGCAAGAGACCCAGTACTTC	CASSQRGSALQETQYF
.	.	TRBV28	TRBJ1-5	TGTGCCAGCACGAGGCCGTTAGGGGGGTATCAGCCCCAGCATTTT	CASTRPLGGYQPQHF
many	TRBD1	TRBV7-2	TRBJ1-2	TGTGCCAGCAGCCCCGACAGGGAACGTGGCTACACCTTC	CASSPDRERGYTF
.	.	TRBV5-1	TRBJ1-2	TGCGCCAGCAGACTGGGGGGCGACTATGGCTACACCTTC	CASRLGGDYGYTF
.	TRBD1	TRBV5-1	TRBJ1-2	TGCGCCAGCACCAATCCGGACAGGGTAGACTATGGCTACACCTTC	CASTNPDRVDYGYTF